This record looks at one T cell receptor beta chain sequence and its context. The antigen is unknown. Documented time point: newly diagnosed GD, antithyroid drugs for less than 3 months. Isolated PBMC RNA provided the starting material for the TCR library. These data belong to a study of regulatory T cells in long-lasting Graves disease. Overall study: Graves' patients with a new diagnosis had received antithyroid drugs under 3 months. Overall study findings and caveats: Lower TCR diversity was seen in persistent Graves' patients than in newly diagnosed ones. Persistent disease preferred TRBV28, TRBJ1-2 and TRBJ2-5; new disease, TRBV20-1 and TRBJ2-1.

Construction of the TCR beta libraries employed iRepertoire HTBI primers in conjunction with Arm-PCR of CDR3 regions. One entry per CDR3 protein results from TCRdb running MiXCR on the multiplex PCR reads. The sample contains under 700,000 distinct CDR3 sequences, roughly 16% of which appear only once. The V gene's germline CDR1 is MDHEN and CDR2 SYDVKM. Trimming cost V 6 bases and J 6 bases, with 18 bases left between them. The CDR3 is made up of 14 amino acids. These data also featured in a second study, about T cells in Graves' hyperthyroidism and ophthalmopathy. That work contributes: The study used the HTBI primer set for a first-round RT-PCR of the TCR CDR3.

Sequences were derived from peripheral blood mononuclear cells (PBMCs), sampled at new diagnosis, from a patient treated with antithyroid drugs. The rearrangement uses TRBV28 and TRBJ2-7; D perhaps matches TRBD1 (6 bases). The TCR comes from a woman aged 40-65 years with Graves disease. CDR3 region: CASSFHRAAGEQYF. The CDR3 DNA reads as TGTGCCAGCAGCTTTCACAGGGCTGCGGGCGAGCAGTACTTC.